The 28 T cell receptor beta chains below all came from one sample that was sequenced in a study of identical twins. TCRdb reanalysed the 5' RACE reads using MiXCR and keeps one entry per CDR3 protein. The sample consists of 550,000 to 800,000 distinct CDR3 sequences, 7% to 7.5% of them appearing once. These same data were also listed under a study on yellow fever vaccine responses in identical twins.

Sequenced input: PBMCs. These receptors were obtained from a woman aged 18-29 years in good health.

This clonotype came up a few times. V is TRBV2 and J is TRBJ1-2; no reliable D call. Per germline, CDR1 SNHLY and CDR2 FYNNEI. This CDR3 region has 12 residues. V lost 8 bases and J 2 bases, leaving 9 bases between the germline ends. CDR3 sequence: CASRPVNYGYTF. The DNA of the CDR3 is TGTGCCAGCCGCCCTGTGAACTATGGCTACACCTTC.

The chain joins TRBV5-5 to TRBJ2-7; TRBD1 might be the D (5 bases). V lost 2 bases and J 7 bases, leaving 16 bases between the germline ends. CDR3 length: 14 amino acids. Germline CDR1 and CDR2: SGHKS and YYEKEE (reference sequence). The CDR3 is CASSLGASLGEQYF. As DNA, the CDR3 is TGTGCCAGCAGCTTAGGGGCCTCCCTGGGTGAGCAGTACTTC.

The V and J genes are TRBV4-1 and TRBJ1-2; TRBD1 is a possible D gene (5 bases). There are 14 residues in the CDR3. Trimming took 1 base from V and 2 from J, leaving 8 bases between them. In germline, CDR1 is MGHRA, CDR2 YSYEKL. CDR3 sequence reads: CASSQAPGNYGYTF. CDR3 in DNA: TGCGCCAGCAGCCAAGCTCCAGGGAACTATGGCTACACCTTC.

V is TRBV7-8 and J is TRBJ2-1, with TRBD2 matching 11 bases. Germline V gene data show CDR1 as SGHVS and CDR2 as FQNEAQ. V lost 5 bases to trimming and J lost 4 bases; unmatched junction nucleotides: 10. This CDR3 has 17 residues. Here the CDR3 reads CASSRSTSGTFYNEQFF. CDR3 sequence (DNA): TGTGCCAGCAGCCGGTCGACTAGCGGGACTTTTTACAATGAGCAGTTCTTC.

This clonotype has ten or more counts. CDR3 region: CSASLAGGLYNEQFF. The CDR3 DNA reads TGCAGTGCTAGCCTAGCGGGAGGCCTATACAATGAGCAGTTCTTC. This chain connects TRBV20-1 to TRBJ2-1, with 11 bases fitting TRBD2. With V trimmed by 3 bases and J by 4 bases, 5 bases remained unmatched. The CDR3 extends over 15 amino acids. Looked up from germline, CDR1 is DFQATT and CDR2 is SNEGSKA (reference sequence).

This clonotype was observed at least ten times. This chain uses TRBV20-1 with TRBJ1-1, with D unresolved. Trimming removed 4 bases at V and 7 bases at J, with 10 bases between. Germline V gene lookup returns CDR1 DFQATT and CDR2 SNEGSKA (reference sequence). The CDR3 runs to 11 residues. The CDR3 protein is CSANPRLEAFF. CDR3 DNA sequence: TGCAGTGCTAACCCGAGGCTTGAAGCTTTCTTT.

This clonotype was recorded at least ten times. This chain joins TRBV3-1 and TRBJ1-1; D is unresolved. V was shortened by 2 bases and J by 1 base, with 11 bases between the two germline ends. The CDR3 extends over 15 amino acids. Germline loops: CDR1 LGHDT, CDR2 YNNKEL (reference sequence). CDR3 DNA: TGTGCCAGCAGCCAACCCCCGCCGCGGAACACTGAAGCTTTCTTT. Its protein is CASSQPPPRNTEAFF.

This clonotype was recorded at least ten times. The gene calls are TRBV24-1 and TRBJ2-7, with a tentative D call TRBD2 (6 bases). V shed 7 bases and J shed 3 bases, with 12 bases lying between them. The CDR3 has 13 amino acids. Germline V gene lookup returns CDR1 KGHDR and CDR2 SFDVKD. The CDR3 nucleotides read TGTGCCACCAGCCCGGGGGATCTCTACGAGCAGTACGTC. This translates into CATSPGDLYEQYV.

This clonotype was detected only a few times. CDR3 DNA: TGCAGTGCTGGTCGATGGCGGGGCTCCTACAATGAGCAGTTCTTC. Its protein is CSAGRWRGSYNEQFF. The chain links TRBV20-1 to TRBJ2-1, with a weak D call TRBD2 (6 bases). Trimming shortened V by 5 bases and J by 0 bases, and 14 bases separated the two germline ends. This CDR3 is built from 15 residues. Germline CDR1 DFQATT, CDR2 SNEGSKA (reference sequence).

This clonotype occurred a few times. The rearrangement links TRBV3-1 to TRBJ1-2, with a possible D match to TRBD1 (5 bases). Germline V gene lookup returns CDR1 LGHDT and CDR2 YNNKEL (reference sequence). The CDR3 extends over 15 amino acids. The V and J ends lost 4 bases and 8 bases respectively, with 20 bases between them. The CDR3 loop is CASSPRGQNLAGYTF. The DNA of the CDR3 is TGTGCCAGCAGCCCTAGGGGCCAAAACCTGGCCGGCTACACCTTC.

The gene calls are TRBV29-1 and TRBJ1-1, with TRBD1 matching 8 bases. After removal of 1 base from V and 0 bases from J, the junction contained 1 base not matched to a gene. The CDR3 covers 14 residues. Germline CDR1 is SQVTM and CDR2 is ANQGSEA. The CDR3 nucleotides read TGCAGCGTTGAAGGGACAGGGATGAACACTGAAGCTTTCTTT. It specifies CSVEGTGMNTEAFF.

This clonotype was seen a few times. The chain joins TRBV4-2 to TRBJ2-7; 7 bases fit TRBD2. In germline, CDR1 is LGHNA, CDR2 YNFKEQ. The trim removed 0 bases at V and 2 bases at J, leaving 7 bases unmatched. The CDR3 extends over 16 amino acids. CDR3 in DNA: TGTGCCAGCAGCCAAGATTCCACTAGCGCGACCTACGAGCAGTACTTC. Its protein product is CASSQDSTSATYEQYF.

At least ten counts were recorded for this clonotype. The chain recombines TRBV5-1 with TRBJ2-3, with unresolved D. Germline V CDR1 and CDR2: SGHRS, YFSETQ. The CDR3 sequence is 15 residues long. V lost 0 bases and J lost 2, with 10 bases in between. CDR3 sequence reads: CASSLEGINTDTQYF. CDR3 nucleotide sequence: TGCGCCAGCAGCTTGGAGGGAATTAACACAGATACGCAGTATTTT.

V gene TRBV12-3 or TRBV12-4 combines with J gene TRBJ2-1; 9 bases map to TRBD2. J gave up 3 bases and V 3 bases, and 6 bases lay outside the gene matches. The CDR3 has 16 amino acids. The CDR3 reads CASSFGGLAIYNEQFF. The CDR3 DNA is TGTGCCAGCAGTTTTGGAGGACTAGCGATCTACAATGAGCAGTTCTTC.

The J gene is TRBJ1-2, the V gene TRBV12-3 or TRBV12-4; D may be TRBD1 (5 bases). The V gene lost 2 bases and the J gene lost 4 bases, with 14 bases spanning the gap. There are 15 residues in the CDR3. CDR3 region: CASSLRGRPGYGYTF. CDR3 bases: TGTGCCAGCAGTTTAAGGGGTCGACCGGGCTATGGCTACACCTTC.

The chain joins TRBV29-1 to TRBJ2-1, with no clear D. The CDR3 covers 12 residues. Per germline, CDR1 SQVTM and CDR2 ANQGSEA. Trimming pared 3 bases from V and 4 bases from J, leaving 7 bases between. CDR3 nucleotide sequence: TGCAGCGTTGAGGTCCAGTACAATGAGCAGTTCTTC. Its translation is CSVEVQYNEQFF.

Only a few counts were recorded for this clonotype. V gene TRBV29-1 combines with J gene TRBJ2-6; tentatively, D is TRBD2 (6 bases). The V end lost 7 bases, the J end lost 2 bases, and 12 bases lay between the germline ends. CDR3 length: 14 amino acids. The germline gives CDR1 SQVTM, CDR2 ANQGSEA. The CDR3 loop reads CSAGSATGANVLTF. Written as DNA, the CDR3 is TGCAGCGCCGGGAGCGCAACTGGGGCCAACGTCCTGACTTTC.

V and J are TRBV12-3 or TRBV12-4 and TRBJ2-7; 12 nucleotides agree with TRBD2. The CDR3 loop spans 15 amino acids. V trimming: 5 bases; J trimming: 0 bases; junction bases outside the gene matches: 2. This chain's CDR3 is CASSMTSGSSYEQYF. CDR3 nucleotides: TGTGCCAGCAGTATGACTAGCGGGAGCTCCTACGAGCAGTACTTC.

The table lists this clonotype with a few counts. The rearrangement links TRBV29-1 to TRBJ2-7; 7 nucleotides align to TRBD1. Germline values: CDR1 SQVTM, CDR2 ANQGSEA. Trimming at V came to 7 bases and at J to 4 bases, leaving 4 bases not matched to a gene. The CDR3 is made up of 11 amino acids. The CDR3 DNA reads TGCAGCGATAAACAGGGGTACGAGCAGTACTTC. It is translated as CSDKQGYEQYF.

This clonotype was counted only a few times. The CDR3 is CASSHPGYNSPLHF. DNA for the CDR3: TGCGCCAGCAGCCACCCTGGCTATAATTCACCCCTCCACTTT. V is TRBV4-1 and J is TRBJ1-6; no clear D gene. V lost 3 bases to trimming and J lost 3 bases, with 6 bases between them. Germline assignment: CDR1 MGHRA and CDR2 YSYEKL. The CDR3 sequence is 14 residues long.

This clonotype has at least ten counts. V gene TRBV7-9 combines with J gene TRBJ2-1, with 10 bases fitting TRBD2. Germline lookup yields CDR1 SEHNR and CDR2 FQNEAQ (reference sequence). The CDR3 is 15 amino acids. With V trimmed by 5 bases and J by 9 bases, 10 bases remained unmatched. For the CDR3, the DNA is TGTGCCAGCAGCACCGGGACTAGCGATAGGAGTGAGCAGTTCTTC. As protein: CASSTGTSDRSEQFF.

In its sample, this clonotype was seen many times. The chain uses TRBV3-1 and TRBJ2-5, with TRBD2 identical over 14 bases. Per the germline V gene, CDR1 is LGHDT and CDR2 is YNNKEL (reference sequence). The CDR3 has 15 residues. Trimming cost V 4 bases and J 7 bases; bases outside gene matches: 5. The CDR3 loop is CASSPGTSGSGTQYF. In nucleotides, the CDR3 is TGTGCCAGCAGCCCTGGGACTAGCGGGAGCGGGACCCAGTACTTC.

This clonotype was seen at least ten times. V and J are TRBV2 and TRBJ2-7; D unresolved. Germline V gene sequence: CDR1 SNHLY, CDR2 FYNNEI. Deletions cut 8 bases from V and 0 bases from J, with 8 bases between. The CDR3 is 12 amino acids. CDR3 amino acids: CASFWSSYEQYV. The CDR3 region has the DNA TGTGCCAGCTTCTGGAGCTCCTACGAGCAGTACGTC.

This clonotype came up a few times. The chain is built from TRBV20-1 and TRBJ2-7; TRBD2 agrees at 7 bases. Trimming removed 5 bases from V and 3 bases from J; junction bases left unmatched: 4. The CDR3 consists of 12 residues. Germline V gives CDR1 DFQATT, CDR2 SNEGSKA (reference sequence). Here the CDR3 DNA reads TGCAGTGCTGGTAGCGGGTTCTACGAGCAGTACTTC. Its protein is CSAGSGFYEQYF.

Here the CDR3 reads CASSVGGANYNEQFF. Here the CDR3 DNA reads TGTGCCAGCAGTGTGGGCGGAGCAAACTACAATGAGCAGTTCTTC. This chain connects TRBV25-1 to TRBJ2-1; D uncertain. Germline V lookup: CDR1 MGHDK, CDR2 SYGVNS. Trimming pared 4 bases from V and 3 bases from J, leaving 13 bases between. This CDR3 has 15 amino acids.

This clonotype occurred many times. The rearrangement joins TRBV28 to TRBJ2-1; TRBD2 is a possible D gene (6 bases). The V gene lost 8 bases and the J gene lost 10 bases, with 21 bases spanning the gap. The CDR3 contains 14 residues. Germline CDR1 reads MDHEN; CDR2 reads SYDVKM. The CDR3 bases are TGTGCCAGCGGTAGCGGTCCGCTACAATTCGAGCAGTTCTTC. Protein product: CASGSGPLQFEQFF.

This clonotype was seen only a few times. Here the CDR3 DNA reads TGTGCCAGCAGCAAATATCTCTGGGACAGGGGAATAATTCAGCCCCAGCATTTT. Protein: CASSKYLWDRGIIQPQHF. The chain has TRBV21-1 and TRBJ1-5; the table's D gene call, TRBD1, was not cross checked with the DNA. TRBV21-1 is deemed a pseudogene. CDR3 length equals 18 residues.

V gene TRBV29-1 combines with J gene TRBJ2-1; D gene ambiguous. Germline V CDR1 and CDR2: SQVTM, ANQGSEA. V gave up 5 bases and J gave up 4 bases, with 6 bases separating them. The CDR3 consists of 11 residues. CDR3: CSVSGYNEQFF. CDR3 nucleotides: TGCAGCGTTAGTGGTTACAATGAGCAGTTCTTC.